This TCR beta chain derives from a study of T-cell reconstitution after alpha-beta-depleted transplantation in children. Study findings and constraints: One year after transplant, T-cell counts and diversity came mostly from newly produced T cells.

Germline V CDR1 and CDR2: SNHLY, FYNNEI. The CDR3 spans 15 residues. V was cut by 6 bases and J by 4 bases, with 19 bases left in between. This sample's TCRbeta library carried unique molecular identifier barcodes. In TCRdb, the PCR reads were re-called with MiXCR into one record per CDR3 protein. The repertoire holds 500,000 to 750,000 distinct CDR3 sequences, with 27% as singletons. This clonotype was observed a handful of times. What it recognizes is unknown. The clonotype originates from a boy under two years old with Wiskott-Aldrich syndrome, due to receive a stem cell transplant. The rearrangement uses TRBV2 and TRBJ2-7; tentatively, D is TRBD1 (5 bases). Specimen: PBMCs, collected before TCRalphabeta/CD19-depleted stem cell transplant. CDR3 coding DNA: TGTGCCAGCAGGGTAGACAGTGGGCGCGGTTACGAGCAGTACTTC. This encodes CASRVDSGRGYEQYF.